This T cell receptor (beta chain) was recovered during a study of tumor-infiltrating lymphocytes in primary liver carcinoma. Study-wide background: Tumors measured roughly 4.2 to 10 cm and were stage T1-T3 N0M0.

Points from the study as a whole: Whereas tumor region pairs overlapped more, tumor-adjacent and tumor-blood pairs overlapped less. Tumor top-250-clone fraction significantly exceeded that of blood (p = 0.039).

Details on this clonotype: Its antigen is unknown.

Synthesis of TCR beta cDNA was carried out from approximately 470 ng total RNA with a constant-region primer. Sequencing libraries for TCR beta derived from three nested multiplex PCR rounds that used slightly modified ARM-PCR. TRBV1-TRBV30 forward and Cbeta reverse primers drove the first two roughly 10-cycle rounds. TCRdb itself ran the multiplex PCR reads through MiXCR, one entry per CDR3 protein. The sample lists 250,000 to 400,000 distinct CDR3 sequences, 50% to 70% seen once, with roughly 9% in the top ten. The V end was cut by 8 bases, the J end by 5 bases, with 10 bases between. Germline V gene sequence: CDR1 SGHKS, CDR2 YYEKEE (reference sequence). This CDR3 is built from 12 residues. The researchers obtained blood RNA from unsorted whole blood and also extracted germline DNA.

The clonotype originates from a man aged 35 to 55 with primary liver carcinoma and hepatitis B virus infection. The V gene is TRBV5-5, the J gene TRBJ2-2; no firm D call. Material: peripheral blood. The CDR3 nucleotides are TGTGCCAGGAGCACTACAACCGGGGAGCTGTTTTTT. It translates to CARSTTTGELFF.